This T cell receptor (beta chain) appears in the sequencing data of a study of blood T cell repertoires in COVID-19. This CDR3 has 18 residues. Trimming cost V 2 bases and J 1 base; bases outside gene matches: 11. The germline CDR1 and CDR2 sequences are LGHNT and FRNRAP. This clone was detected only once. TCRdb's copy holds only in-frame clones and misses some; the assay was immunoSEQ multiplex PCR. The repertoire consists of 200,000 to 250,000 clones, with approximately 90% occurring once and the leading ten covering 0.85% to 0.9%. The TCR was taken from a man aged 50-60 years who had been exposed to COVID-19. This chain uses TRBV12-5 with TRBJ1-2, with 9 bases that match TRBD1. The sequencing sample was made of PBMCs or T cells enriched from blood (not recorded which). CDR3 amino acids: CASGLRGQGGFYNYGYTF. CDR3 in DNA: TGTGCTAGTGGTTTGAGGGGACAGGGTGGTTTTTATAACTATGGCTACACCTTC.